These 19 T cell receptor beta chains share one sample of origin, sequenced in a study of T cells in Graves' hyperthyroidism and ophthalmopathy. Researchers amplified the TCR beta CDR3 regions from RNA transcripts. The HTBI primer set served for first-round RT-PCR of the TCR CDR3. Each CDR3 protein gets one entry after TCRdb re-called the multiplex PCR reads with MiXCR. Among some 250,000 distinct CDR3 sequences listed, 13% to 15% were seen once. Material for sequencing was blood. These receptors were collected from a woman aged 40 to 50 with Graves' hyperthyroidism that later progressed to Graves' ophthalmopathy.

Many counts were recorded for this clonotype. The V and J genes are TRBV18 and TRBJ2-3; 8 bases are shared with TRBD1. The length of the CDR3 is 18 residues. Germline assignment: CDR1 KGHSH and CDR2 LQKENI. The V segment lost 2 bases and the J segment 4 bases; nucleotides outside the gene matches: 14. As DNA, the CDR3 is TGTGCCAGCTCACCAATTTGGGGAAGGACAGGGCCCTCAGATACGCAGTATTTT. Residues: CASSPIWGRTGPSDTQYF.

This clonotype was seen only a few times. This chain uses TRBV6-1 with TRBJ1-2, with a possible D match to TRBD1 (5 bases). The length of the CDR3 is 13 residues. V dropped 11 bases and J dropped 5 bases, with 18 bases sitting between them. Germline V gene data show CDR1 as MNHNS and CDR2 as SASEGT. CDR3 bases: TGTGCCGGGGCCTGGGCGCAGAGGTATGGCTACACCTTC. This codes for CAGAWAQRYGYTF.

This clonotype was observed a handful of times. V usage is TRBV30 and J usage is TRBJ2-6; D uncertain. V lost 2 bases, J lost 0 bases, and 8 bases lay in between. Germline CDR1 GTSNPN, CDR2 SVGIG (reference sequence). The CDR3 is 15 amino acids. The chain's CDR3 is CAWSLTDSGANVLTF. CDR3 DNA: TGTGCCTGGAGTTTGACGGACTCTGGGGCCAACGTCCTGACTTTC.

Many counts were recorded for this clonotype. The rearrangement links TRBV11-2 to TRBJ2-5, with 8 bases aligning to TRBD1. V dropped 5 bases and J dropped 4; count of bases not matched to a gene: 9. Germline CDR1 reads SGHAT; CDR2 reads FQNNGV. The CDR3 is 15 amino acids. The chain's CDR3 is CASSPTGGSRETQYF. In DNA form, the CDR3 reads TGTGCCAGCAGCCCAACAGGGGGTAGTCGAGAGACCCAGTACTTC.

Many counts were recorded for this clonotype. The chain recombines TRBV29-1 with TRBJ1-1, with D possibly being TRBD1 (6 bases). Germline V gives CDR1 SQVTM, CDR2 ANQGSEA. The CDR3 runs 12 residues. Trimming cost V 1 base and J 11 bases, with 14 bases left between them. CDR3 in DNA: TGCAGCGTTGAAGGGGGGGGCCCCTGGGCTTTCTTT. It is translated as CSVEGGGPWAFF.

This clonotype turned up a few times. The chain is built from TRBV5-1 and TRBJ2-1; tentatively, D is TRBD2 (6 bases). Germline assignment: CDR1 SGHRS and CDR2 YFSETQ. This CDR3 contains 15 residues. V lost 3 bases, J lost 8 bases, and 18 bases lay in between. Written as DNA, the CDR3 is TGCGCCAGCAGCTGGGGAGGCAGGGTTGAGGATGAGCAGTTCTTC. Translated, it gives CASSWGGRVEDEQFF.

This clonotype was seen at least ten times. The V gene is TRBV3-1, the J gene TRBJ2-2; D gene uncertain. CDR3 length equals 14 residues. Germline loops: CDR1 LGHDT, CDR2 YNNKEL (reference sequence). Deletions cut 2 bases from V and 0 bases from J, with 4 bases between. CDR3 loop: CASSQLANTGELFF. The CDR3 region has the DNA TGTGCCAGCAGCCAACTAGCGAACACCGGGGAGCTGTTTTTT.

The table lists this clonotype with a few counts. The V and J genes are TRBV10-2 and TRBJ1-5; 7 bases are shared with TRBD1. The CDR3 totals 14 residues. V shed 10 bases, J shed 3 bases, and the junction held 9 bases outside the gene matches. Germline V gene sequence: CDR1 WSHSY, CDR2 SAAADI. The DNA for the CDR3 is TGCGCCACCCAGACAGGGCAGTACAATCAGCCCCAGCATTTT. Protein product: CATQTGQYNQPQHF.

This clonotype was seen many times. The chain links TRBV2 to TRBJ1-4; D is perhaps TRBD1 (5 bases). CDR3 size: 14 residues. Germline CDR1 reads SNHLY; CDR2 reads FYNNEI. The V end was cut by 3 bases, the J end by 2 bases, with 7 bases between. The CDR3 region has the DNA TGTGCCAGCAGTGATGAGGGGACTAATGAAAAACTGTTTTTT. Translation gives CASSDEGTNEKLFF.

The rearrangement joins TRBV4-1 to TRBJ1-6; no reliable D call. Looked up from germline, CDR1 is MGHRA and CDR2 is YSYEKL. The length of the CDR3 is 17 residues. Trimming stripped 1 base from V and 0 bases from J, with 10 bases between. CDR3 protein: CASSQVRFSSYNSPLHF. The CDR3 bases are TGCGCCAGCAGCCAAGTTCGGTTCAGCTCCTATAATTCACCCCTCCACTTT.

The chain couples TRBV4-1 to TRBJ1-1; unclear D gene. The germline CDR1 and CDR2 sequences are MGHRA and YSYEKL. V dropped 2 bases and J dropped 0 bases, with 25 bases sitting between them. This CDR3 has 20 amino acids. CDR3 DNA: TGCGCCAGCAGCCAATATTCTGGGGAAAGGACGTTGAACATGAACACTGAAGCTTTCTTT. Translating gives CASSQYSGERTLNMNTEAFF.

This clonotype has at least ten counts. The rearrangement joins TRBV11-2 to TRBJ2-4; no clear D. The CDR3 is made up of 13 amino acids. Looked up from germline, CDR1 is SGHAT and CDR2 is FQNNGV. With 5 bases removed from V and 0 bases from J, the gap between germline ends came to 5 bases. CDR3 coding DNA: TGTGCCAGCAGCAGAATAGCCAAAAACATTCAGTACTTC. Encoded protein: CASSRIAKNIQYF. The complete variable domain, with remaining parts taken from reference TRBV11-2 and TRBJ2-4, reads EAGVAQSPRYKIIEKRQSVAFWCNPISGHATLYWYQQILGQGPKLLIQFQNNGVVDDSQLPKDRFSAERLKGVDSTLKIQPAKLEDSAVYLCASSRIAKNIQYFGAGTRLSVL.

This clonotype has at least ten counts. This rearrangement joins TRBV27 to TRBJ2-7; 8 bases map to TRBD2. V lost 8 bases, J lost 7 bases, and 13 bases stayed unmatched. This CDR3 has 14 amino acids. Germline values: CDR1 MNHEY, CDR2 SMNVEV (reference sequence). As DNA, the CDR3 is TGTGCCAGCGGCGCTACGGGGGGGGCAAGGGAGCAGTACTTC. It is translated as CASGATGGAREQYF.

In the case of this clonotype: Since a much larger clone is just one base distant, this may be a read error. The chain combines TRBV30 with TRBJ2-3, with D uncertain. In germline, CDR1 is GTSNPN, CDR2 SVGIG (reference sequence). The CDR3 covers 10 residues. V was shortened by 5 bases and J by 6 bases, with 6 bases between the two germline ends. Here the CDR3 reads CAWGVDTQYF. CDR3 coding DNA: TGTGCCTGGGGAGTCGATACGCAGTATTTT.

This clonotype has ten or more counts. The V and J genes are TRBV29-1 and TRBJ2-2; D might be TRBD2 (5 bases). Trimming left V 5 bases short and J 0 bases short, with 7 bases between. The CDR3 is 13 residues long. The germline CDR1 and CDR2 sequences are SQVTM and ANQGSEA. The CDR3 reads CSVTGTNTGELFF. CDR3 sequence (DNA): TGCAGCGTTACGGGAACGAACACCGGGGAGCTGTTTTTT.

As regards this clonotype: A read error may explain this, as a much larger clone is one base away. This chain uses TRBV5-1 with TRBJ2-7; 8 nucleotides align to TRBD1. The V gene's germline CDR1 is SGHRS and CDR2 YFSETQ. The CDR3 is made up of 14 amino acids. Trimming removed 0 bases from V and 2 bases from J; junction bases left unmatched: 1. CDR3 coding DNA: TGCGCCAGCAGCTTGGTGACAGGGGCCTACGAGCAGTACTTC. Residues: CASSLVTGAYEQYF.

This clonotype has a count of ten or more. The rearrangement uses TRBV7-3 and TRBJ2-2, with D possibly matching TRBD2 (6 bases). Germline lookup yields CDR1 SGHTA and CDR2 FQGTGA. The length of the CDR3 is 15 residues. Trimming removed 3 bases from V and 1 base from J, with 9 bases in between. CDR3 protein: CASSFFGGNTGELFF. In DNA form, the CDR3 reads TGTGCCAGCAGCTTCTTCGGGGGGAACACCGGGGAGCTGTTTTTT.

In this sample, this clonotype turned up a few times. V gene TRBV9 combines with J gene TRBJ1-1; no reliable D call. This CDR3 is built from 15 residues. Germline CDR1 is SGDLS and CDR2 is YYNGEE. Trimming removed 0 bases at V and 0 bases at J, with 9 bases between. The CDR3 sequence is CASSVAQTLNTEAFF. For the CDR3, the DNA is TGTGCCAGCAGCGTAGCCCAGACTCTGAACACTGAAGCTTTCTTT.

The gene calls are TRBV2 and TRBJ1-1, with D unresolved. Germline V gene data show CDR1 as SNHLY and CDR2 as FYNNEI. Trimming took 2 bases from V and 0 from J, leaving 10 bases between them. The CDR3 has 15 residues. The DNA of the CDR3 is TGTGCCAGCAGTGAATTTTGGCCGGTGAACACTGAAGCTTTCTTT. It translates to CASSEFWPVNTEAFF.